The 27 T cell receptor beta chains in this list originate from one sample, sequenced in a study of blood T cell repertoires in COVID-19. Sequencing was performed with immunoSEQ multiplex PCR; in TCRdb, only in-frame clones are kept and a portion is missing. Of 170,000 or so clones listed, about nine tenths are singletons. Sequencing was carried out using PBMCs or T cells enriched from blood (not recorded which). These receptor sequences come from a woman aged 18-30 years who had recovered from COVID-19.

This clone appeared a few times. The chain employs TRBV2 and TRBJ1-2; 7 bases are a match to TRBD1. Germline assignment: CDR1 SNHLY and CDR2 FYNNEI. The CDR3 is 14 residues long. The V segment lost 6 bases and the J segment 4 bases; nucleotides outside the gene matches: 8. The CDR3 DNA follows: TGTGCCAGCAGATCCACAGGGGTGGGCTATGGCTACACCTTC. Its translation is CASRSTGVGYGYTF.

The rearrangement joins TRBV6-4 to TRBJ2-2; D might be TRBD1 (5 bases). Germline lookup yields CDR1 MRHNA and CDR2 SNTAGT. Trimming cost V 5 bases and J 5 bases, with 15 bases left between them. This CDR3 has 15 residues. CDR3 sequence reads: CASSLNRQPTGELFF. In nucleotides, the CDR3 is TGTGCCAGCAGTCTAAACCGACAGCCTACCGGGGAGCTGTTTTTT.

J is TRBJ1-4 and V is TRBV5-4; TRBD1 matches 7 bases. The CDR3 spans 12 residues. J was trimmed by 8 bases and V by 6 bases; bases with no gene match: 4. Germline CDR1 is SGHNT and CDR2 is YYREEE (reference sequence). The CDR3 DNA follows: TGTGCCAGCAAGGGGGCGGGGGAAAAACTGTTTTTT. This gives the protein CASKGAGEKLFF.

V gene TRBV6-5 combines with J gene TRBJ2-7; maybe TRBD2 (5 bases). Trimming took 7 bases from V and 3 from J, leaving 10 bases between them. The germline CDR1 and CDR2 sequences are MNHEY and SVGAGI. The CDR3 sequence is 12 residues long. The CDR3 is CASMDRDYEQYF. In DNA form, the CDR3 reads TGTGCCAGCATGGACCGGGACTACGAGCAGTACTTC.

This chain links TRBV20-1 with TRBJ2-1; D not certain. Trimming took 8 bases from V and 7 from J, leaving 6 bases between them. The CDR3 consists of 9 residues. Germline lookup yields CDR1 DFQATT and CDR2 SNEGSKA (reference sequence). The CDR3 sequence is CSPRNEQFF. Written as DNA, the CDR3 is TGCAGTCCACGGAATGAGCAGTTCTTC.

CDR3 amino acids: CASSQDRGSSGNTIYF. CDR3 sequence (DNA): TGCGCCAGCAGCCAGGACAGGGGCTCTTCTGGAAACACCATATATTTT. The J gene is TRBJ1-3, the V gene TRBV5-1; 9 bases match TRBD1. V shed 4 bases, J shed 1 base, and the junction held 6 bases outside the gene matches. Germline V CDR1 and CDR2: SGHRS, YFSETQ. The CDR3 contains 16 residues.

The rearrangement links TRBV5-6 to TRBJ2-4, with 9 nucleotides matching TRBD1. CDR1 is SGHDT and CDR2 is YYEEEE in the germline V gene. CDR3 length equals 16 residues. V lost 2 bases and J lost 2; bases outside the gene matches: 5. The CDR3 region is CASSFMTGGPKNIQYF. DNA of the CDR3: TGTGCCAGCAGCTTTATGACAGGGGGACCCAAAAACATTCAGTACTTC.

In nucleotides, the CDR3 is TGTGCCAGCAGCTTCCCGGGACAGGGGCTCCTCGGCTACACCTTC. Translation gives CASSFPGQGLLGYTF. The chain is built from TRBV7-9 and TRBJ1-2, with 10 bases that match TRBD1. CDR1 SEHNR and CDR2 FQNEAQ come from the germline V gene (reference sequence). This CDR3 has 15 residues. The V gene end was trimmed by 3 bases and the J gene end by 8 bases; junction bases not matched to a gene: 9.

The rearrangement uses TRBV3-1 (or the pseudogene TRBV3-2) and TRBJ1-2; 10 bases match TRBD1. Unmatched junction bases numbered 8, after V lost 5 bases and J lost 8 bases. CDR3 size: 14 residues. Germline V gene data show CDR1 as LGHDT and CDR2 as YNNKEL (reference sequence). For the CDR3, the DNA is TGTGCCAGCAGCAGGGGACAGGGGTCTAGCGGCTACACCTTC. Encoded protein: CASSRGQGSSGYTF.

This chain uses TRBV29-1 with TRBJ1-1; TRBD1 matches at 7 bases. Germline V gene lookup returns CDR1 SQVTM and CDR2 ANQGSEA. This CDR3 is built from 13 residues. V dropped 6 bases and J dropped 7; count of bases not matched to a gene: 11. For the CDR3, the DNA is TGCAGCGTCCGCAGACAGGGCGAAGGTGAAGCTTTCTTT. Translating gives CSVRRQGEGEAFF.

Worth noting for this clone: Mismatch with germline at one junction end may stem from a read error. The V and J genes are TRBV7-7 and TRBJ1-5; D might be TRBD1 (5 bases). CDR1 and CDR2 from the germline V gene are SSHAT and FNYEAQ (reference sequence). The CDR3 consists of 15 residues. The CDR3 loop is CASTSFGDCNQPQHF. The CDR3 nucleotides are TGTGCTAGCACCTCATTTGGGGACTGTAATCAGCCCCAGCATTTT.

The count of this clone is one. The chain couples TRBV5-1 to TRBJ1-2; the match to TRBD1 covers 9 bases. Germline V CDR1 and CDR2: SGHRS, YFSETQ. The CDR3 length is 13 residues. J was trimmed by 8 bases and V by 5 bases; bases with no gene match: 7. The CDR3 loop is CASREDRGGGYTF. For the CDR3, the DNA is TGCGCCAGCAGAGAGGACAGGGGTGGCGGCTACACCTTC.

The chain couples TRBV7-9 to TRBJ1-1; 9 nucleotides line up with TRBD1. Trimming took 1 base from V and 10 from J; bases not matched to a gene: 4. The CDR3 has 13 amino acids. Germline V lookup: CDR1 SEHNR, CDR2 FQNEAQ (reference sequence). CDR3 bases: TGTGCCAGCAGCTTAGAACAGGGGGCGCCAGCTTTCTTT. It specifies CASSLEQGAPAFF.

The chain recombines TRBV5-1 with TRBJ2-1, with D maybe TRBD2 (6 bases). The CDR3 is 15 residues long. Germline V gene lookup returns CDR1 SGHRS and CDR2 YFSETQ. V was trimmed by 0 bases and J by 8 bases, leaving 15 bases between them. Written as DNA, the CDR3 is TGCGCCAGCAGCTTGGCTACTAGCTTACATCATGAGCAGTTCTTC. This codes for CASSLATSLHHEQFF.

The chain has TRBV10-3 and TRBJ1-3; the D is unclear. Trimming pared 6 bases from V and 0 bases from J, leaving 9 bases between. CDR1 ENHRY and CDR2 SYGVKD come from the germline V gene. This CDR3 contains 14 residues. The CDR3 DNA reads as TGTGCCATCAGCGAGGGCCCCTCTGGAAACACCATATATTTT. Translation gives CAISEGPSGNTIYF.

The chain uses TRBV27 and TRBJ1-6, with a tentative D call TRBD1 (5 bases). In germline, CDR1 is MNHEY, CDR2 SMNVEV (reference sequence). CDR3 length: 15 amino acids. V dropped 0 bases and J dropped 10 bases, with 13 bases sitting between them. CDR3 loop: CASSLSVLGGSPLHF. For the CDR3, the DNA is TGTGCCAGCAGTTTATCAGTGTTGGGGGGATCACCCCTCCACTTT.

The rearrangement joins TRBV7-4 to TRBJ1-6, with no clear D. CDR3 length: 17 residues. Germline V lookup: CDR1 SGHVT, CDR2 SQSDAQ. The ends were cut back, 2 bases at V and 5 bases at J, with 16 bases in the middle. CDR3 sequence reads: CASSLRKRARDNSPLHF. The CDR3 bases are TGTGCCAGCAGCTTAAGGAAACGGGCGAGGGATAATTCACCCCTCCACTTT.

The CDR3 coding sequence is TGTGCCAGCACAAGGGGGGGCCAGTTTAGCAACACCGGGGAGCTGTTTTTT. Translation: CASTRGGQFSNTGELFF. This chain joins TRBV11-2 and TRBJ2-2, with D maybe TRBD2 (7 bases). The V end was cut by 7 bases, the J end by 2 bases, with 20 bases between. CDR3 length: 17 residues. Looked up from germline, CDR1 is SGHAT and CDR2 is FQNNGV.

V and J are TRBV7-2 and TRBJ2-5, with TRBD2 matching 16 bases. Germline V gives CDR1 SGHTA, CDR2 FQGNSA. After removal of 2 bases from V and 5 bases from J, the junction contained 5 bases not matched to a gene. The CDR3 runs to 17 residues. CDR3 residues: CASSLTSGLAGGETQYF. The DNA for the CDR3 is TGTGCCAGCAGCTTAACCTCGGGACTAGCGGGGGGGGAGACCCAGTACTTC.

The rearrangement links TRBV13 to TRBJ1-2, with TRBD1 identical over 7 bases. The V gene end was trimmed by 1 base and the J gene end by 4 bases; junction bases not matched to a gene: 12. Germline-derived CDR1 and CDR2 are PRHDT and FYEKMQ (reference sequence). This CDR3 is 17 amino acids long. Here the CDR3 reads CASSLVGGGLFSYGYTF. In DNA, the CDR3 is TGTGCCAGCAGCTTAGTAGGGGGCGGCCTTTTCTCCTATGGCTACACCTTC.

J is TRBJ1-6 and V is TRBV10-3; 7 nucleotides match TRBD1. This CDR3 spans 14 amino acids. Germline CDR1 and CDR2: ENHRY and SYGVKD. V dropped 8 bases and J dropped 10; count of bases not matched to a gene: 11. The CDR3 nucleotides read TGTGCCATCGATTCCCAGGGGGGAAACTCACCCCTCCACTTT. Its protein product is CAIDSQGGNSPLHF.

The chain couples TRBV4-1 to TRBJ2-3, with D possibly TRBD2 on 5 matching bases. Deletions cut 0 bases from V and 2 bases from J, with 12 bases between. The CDR3 has 16 amino acids. Per the germline V gene, CDR1 is MGHRA and CDR2 is YSYEKL. The CDR3 nucleotides are TGCGCCAGCAGCCAAGATCCAGCGGACCCCACAGATACGCAGTATTTT. It codes for CASSQDPADPTDTQYF.

The V and J genes are TRBV21-1 and TRBJ1-2; the table's D gene call, TRBD1, was not cross checked with the DNA. TRBV21-1 is designated a pseudogene. The length of the CDR3 is 12 residues. The CDR3 DNA follows: TGTGCCAGGGACAATTCTAACTATGGCTACACCTTC. It specifies CARDNSNYGYTF.

This chain links TRBV6-5 with TRBJ1-5; 7 bases match TRBD1. With 2 bases clipped from V and 7 bases from J, the junction kept 5 bases outside the gene matches. The CDR3 contains 14 residues. From germline, CDR1 is MNHEY and CDR2 SVGAGI. Here the CDR3 DNA reads TGTGCCAGCAGTTACGCAGGGGGAGGACAGCCCCAGCATTTT. It yields the protein CASSYAGGGQPQHF.

This chain connects TRBV2 to TRBJ1-2, with D maybe TRBD1 (5 bases). CDR3 size: 17 residues. The V end lost 3 bases, the J end lost 3 bases, and 20 bases lay between the germline ends. CDR1 SNHLY and CDR2 FYNNEI come from the germline V gene. CDR3 nucleotides: TGTGCCAGCAGTGACGTGAGGGAACCAGGGAGGGACTATGGCTACACCTTC. Translation: CASSDVREPGRDYGYTF.

Details on this clone: The sample holds other DNA sequences that translate to the same CDR3. This chain uses TRBV28 with TRBJ2-7; 9 bases map to TRBD2. Germline V gene data show CDR1 as MDHEN and CDR2 as SYDVKM. Unmatched junction bases numbered 5, after V lost 5 bases and J lost 0 bases. There are 15 residues in the CDR3. CDR3: CASSPAGGGSYEQYF. CDR3 nucleotide sequence: TGTGCCAGCAGTCCCGCGGGGGGGGGCTCCTACGAGCAGTACTTC. Together with reference TRBV28 and TRBJ2-7, the CDR3 gives the full variable domain: DVKVTQSSRYLVKRTGEKVFLECVQDMDHENMFWYRQDPGLGLRLIYFSYDVKMKEKGDIPEGYSVSREKKERFSLILESASTNQTSMYLCASSPAGGGSYEQYFGPGTRLTVT.

The table lists this clone with a count of one. The chain recombines TRBV4-1 with TRBJ2-7; 7 positions agree with TRBD2. CDR1 and CDR2 from the germline V gene are MGHRA and YSYEKL. Trimming cost V 1 base and J 2 bases; bases outside gene matches: 5. The CDR3 extends over 15 amino acids. The CDR3 loop reads CASSQGLRGAYEQYF. CDR3 DNA: TGCGCCAGCAGCCAAGGATTACGGGGGGCCTACGAGCAGTACTTC.